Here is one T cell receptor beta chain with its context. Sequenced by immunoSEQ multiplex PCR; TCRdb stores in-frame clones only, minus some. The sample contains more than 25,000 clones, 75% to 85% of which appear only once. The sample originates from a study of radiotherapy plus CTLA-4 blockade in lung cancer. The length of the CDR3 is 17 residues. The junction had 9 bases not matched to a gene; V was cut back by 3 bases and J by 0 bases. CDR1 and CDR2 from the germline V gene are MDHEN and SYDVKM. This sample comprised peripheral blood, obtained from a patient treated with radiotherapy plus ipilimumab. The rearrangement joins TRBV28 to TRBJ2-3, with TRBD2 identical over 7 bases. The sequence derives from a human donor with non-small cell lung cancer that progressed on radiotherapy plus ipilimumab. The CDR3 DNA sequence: TGTGCCAGCAGTTTTGGAGTAGCGGGTTCTAGCACAGATACGCAGTATTTT. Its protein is CASSFGVAGSSTDTQYF.